This TCR beta chain was observed in a study of shared clonotypes between healthy human individuals. Only CD45RO-negative cells positively selected for CCR7 counted as naive CD8 cells, so terminally differentiated effector memory CD45RA+ cells were excluded. Here immunoSEQ multiplex PCR was the method, and the copy in TCRdb shows in-frame clones only, minus some. Seen here are millions of clones, 90% to 95% observed once, and the top ten hold more than 1.5%. Trimming cost V 6 bases and J 2 bases; bases outside gene matches: 11. CDR1 is MDHEN and CDR2 is SYDVKM in the germline V gene. The CDR3 sequence is 16 residues long.

The receptor was isolated from a man aged 18 to 29 in good health. Some clones in this sample may be carry-over from other donors' samples. Sequencing was done on a sample of naive CD8+ T cells from PBMCs. This chain links TRBV28 with TRBJ2-3, with 7 nucleotides matching TRBD2. CDR3 residues: CASSTIPGTNTDTQYF. CDR3 nucleotide sequence: TGTGCCAGCAGCACGATACCCGGGACTAACACAGATACGCAGTATTTT.